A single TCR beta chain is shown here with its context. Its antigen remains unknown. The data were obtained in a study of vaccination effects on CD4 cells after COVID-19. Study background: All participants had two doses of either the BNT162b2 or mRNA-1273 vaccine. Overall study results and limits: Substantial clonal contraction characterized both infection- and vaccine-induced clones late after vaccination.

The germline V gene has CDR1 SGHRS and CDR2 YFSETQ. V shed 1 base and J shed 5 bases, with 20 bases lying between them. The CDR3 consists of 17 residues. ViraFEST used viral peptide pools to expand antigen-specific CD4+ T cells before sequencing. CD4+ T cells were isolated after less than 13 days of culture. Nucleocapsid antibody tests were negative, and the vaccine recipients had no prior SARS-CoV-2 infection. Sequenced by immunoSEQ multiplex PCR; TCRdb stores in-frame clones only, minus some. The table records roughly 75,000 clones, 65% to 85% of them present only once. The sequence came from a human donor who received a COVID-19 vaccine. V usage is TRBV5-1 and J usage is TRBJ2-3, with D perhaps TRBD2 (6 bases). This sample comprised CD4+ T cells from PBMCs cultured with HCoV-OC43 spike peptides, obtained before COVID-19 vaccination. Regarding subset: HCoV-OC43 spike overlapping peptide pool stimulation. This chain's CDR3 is CASSLMATGELKDTQYF. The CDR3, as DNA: TGCGCCAGCAGCTTGATGGCGACGGGGGAGTTAAAAGATACGCAGTATTTT.